This section outlines one TCR beta chain sequence together with its context. The sample providers were healthy Caucasian people from Russia, aged about 6 to 90. This entry comes from a study of blood T cells in healthy people across ages. The V and J ends lost 4 bases and 7 bases, in that order; junction bases with no gene match: 8. Germline values: CDR1 SGHRS, CDR2 YFSETQ. This CDR3 has 15 amino acids. The use of a sample-barcoded 5' primer and a J-beta primer mix characterized a second PCR of about 6 to 11 cycles. TCRdb independently ran MiXCR on the 5' RACE reads; one entry per CDR3 protein. The data contain about 400,000 distinct CDR3 sequences, 50% to 60% of them singletons.

The TCR was taken from a man between 60 and 70 years old in good health. This rearrangement joins TRBV5-1 to TRBJ2-1; TRBD2 matches at 10 bases. What was sequenced was blood. The CDR3: CASSPLAGGNNEQFF. The CDR3 DNA reads TGCGCCAGCAGCCCTTTAGCGGGAGGTAATAATGAGCAGTTCTTC.